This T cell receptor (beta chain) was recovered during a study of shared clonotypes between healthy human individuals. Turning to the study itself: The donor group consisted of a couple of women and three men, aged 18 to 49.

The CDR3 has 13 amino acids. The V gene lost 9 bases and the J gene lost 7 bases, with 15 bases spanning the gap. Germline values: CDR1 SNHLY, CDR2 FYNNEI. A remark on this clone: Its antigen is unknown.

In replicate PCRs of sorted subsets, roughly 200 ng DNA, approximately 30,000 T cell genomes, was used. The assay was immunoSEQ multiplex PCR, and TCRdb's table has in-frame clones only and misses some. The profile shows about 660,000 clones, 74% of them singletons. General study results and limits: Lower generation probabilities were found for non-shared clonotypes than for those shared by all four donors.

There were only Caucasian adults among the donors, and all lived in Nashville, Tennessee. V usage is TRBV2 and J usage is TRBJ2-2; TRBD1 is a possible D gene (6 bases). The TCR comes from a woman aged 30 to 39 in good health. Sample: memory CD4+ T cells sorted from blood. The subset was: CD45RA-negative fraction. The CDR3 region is CASRVRGIGELFF. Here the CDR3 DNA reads TGTGCCAGTCGGGTGAGGGGGATCGGGGAGCTGTTTTTT.